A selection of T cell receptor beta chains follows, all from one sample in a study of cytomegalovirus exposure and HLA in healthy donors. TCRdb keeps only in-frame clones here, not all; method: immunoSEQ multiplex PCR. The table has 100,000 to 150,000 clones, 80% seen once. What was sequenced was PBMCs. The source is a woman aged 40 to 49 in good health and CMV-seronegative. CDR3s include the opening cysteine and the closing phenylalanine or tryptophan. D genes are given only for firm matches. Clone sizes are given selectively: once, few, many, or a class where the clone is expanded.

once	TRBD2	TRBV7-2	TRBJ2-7	CASSLSSGLDEQYF	TGTGCCAGCAGCTTGTCTAGCGGCCTCGACGAGCAGTACTTC
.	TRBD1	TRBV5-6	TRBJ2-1	CASSMGQAPYNEQFF	TGTGCCAGCAGCATGGGACAGGCCCCCTACAATGAGCAGTTCTTC
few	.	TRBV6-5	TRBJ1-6	CASSYGVGGSPLHF	TGTGCCAGCAGTTACGGGGTAGGGGGTTCACCCCTCCACTTT
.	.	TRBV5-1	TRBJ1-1	CASSFSGEAFF	TGCGCCAGCAGCTTTTCCGGTGAAGCTTTCTTT
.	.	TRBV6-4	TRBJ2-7	CASSDSPPVTYEQYF	TGTGCCAGCAGTGACTCCCCGCCAGTTACCTACGAGCAGTACTTC
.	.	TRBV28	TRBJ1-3	CASSLPLGQGNTIYF	TGTGCCAGCAGTTTACCACTCGGACAGGGAAACACCATATATTTT
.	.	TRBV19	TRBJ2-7	CASRLREVSVEQYF	TGTGCCAGTAGGTTGAGGGAGGTATCTGTGGAGCAGTACTTC
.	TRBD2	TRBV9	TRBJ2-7	CASSVGSLAGDYEQYF	TGTGCCAGCAGCGTAGGGTCACTAGCGGGAGACTACGAGCAGTACTTC
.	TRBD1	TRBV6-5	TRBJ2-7	CASSYGTGAYEQYF	TGTGCCAGCAGTTACGGGACAGGGGCCTACGAGCAGTACTTC
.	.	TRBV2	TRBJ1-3	CASSADRNSGNTIYF	TGTGCCAGCAGTGCCGACAGGAACTCTGGAAACACCATATATTTT
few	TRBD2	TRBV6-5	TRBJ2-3	CASRRAGLSTDTQYF	TGTGCCAGCAGGCGAGCGGGACTTAGCACAGATACGCAGTATTTT